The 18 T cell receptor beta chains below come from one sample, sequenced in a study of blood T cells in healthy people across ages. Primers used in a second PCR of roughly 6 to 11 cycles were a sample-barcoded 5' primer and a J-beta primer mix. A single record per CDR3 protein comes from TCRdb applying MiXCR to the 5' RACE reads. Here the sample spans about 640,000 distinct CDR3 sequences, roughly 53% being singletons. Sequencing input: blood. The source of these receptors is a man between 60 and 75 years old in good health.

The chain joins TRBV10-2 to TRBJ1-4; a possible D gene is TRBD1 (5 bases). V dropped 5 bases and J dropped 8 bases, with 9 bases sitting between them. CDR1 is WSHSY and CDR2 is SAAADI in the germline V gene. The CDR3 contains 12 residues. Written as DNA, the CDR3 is TGCGCCAGCAGTCAGGGCAAAGAAAAACTGTTTTTT. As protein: CASSQGKEKLFF.

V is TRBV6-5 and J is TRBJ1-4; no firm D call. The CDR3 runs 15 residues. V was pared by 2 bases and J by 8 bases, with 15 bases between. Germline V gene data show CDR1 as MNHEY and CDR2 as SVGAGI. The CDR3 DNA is TGTGCCAGCAGTTACCAAACAGTAATTCGAGAAAAACTGTTTTTT. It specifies CASSYQTVIREKLFF.

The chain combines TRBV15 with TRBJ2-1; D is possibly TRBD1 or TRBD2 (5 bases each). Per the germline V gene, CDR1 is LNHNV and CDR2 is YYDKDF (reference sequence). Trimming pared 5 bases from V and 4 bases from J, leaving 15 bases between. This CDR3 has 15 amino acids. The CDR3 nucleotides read TGTGCCACCAGCGGGGGTGCAACGCATTACAATGAGCAGTTCTTC. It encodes CATSGGATHYNEQFF.

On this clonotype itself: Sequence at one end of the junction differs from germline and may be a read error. The DNA of the CDR3 is TGCGCCACCCGGCATGGGGGACAGACCTATGACTACACCTTC. Translation: CATRHGGQTYDYTF. The chain has TRBV5-1 and TRBJ1-2; TRBD1 matches at 7 bases. The CDR3 is 14 amino acids. From germline, CDR1 is SGHRS and CDR2 YFSETQ.

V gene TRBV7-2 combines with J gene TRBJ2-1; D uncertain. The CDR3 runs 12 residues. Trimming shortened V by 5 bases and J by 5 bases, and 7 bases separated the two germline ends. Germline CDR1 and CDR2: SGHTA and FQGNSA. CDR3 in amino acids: CASSHQDNEQFF. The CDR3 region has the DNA TGTGCCAGCAGCCATCAGGACAATGAGCAGTTCTTC.

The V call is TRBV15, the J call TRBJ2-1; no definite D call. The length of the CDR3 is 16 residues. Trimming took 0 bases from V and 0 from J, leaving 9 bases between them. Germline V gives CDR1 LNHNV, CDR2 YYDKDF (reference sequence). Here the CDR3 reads CATSREKGFSYNEQFF. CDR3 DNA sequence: TGTGCCACCAGCAGAGAGAAGGGATTCTCCTACAATGAGCAGTTCTTC.

The CDR3 here is CAISDTGTGEADTQYF. The DNA of the CDR3 is TGTGCCATCAGTGACACCGGGACAGGAGAGGCAGATACGCAGTATTTT. This chain connects TRBV10-3 to TRBJ2-3, with 8 bases fitting TRBD1. The CDR3 has 16 residues. J gave up 4 bases and V 3 bases, and 9 bases lay outside the gene matches. CDR1 ENHRY and CDR2 SYGVKD come from the germline V gene.

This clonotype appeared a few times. The CDR3 DNA sequence: TGTGCCAGCAGCCCTCTGGCGGGGGGTCGCACAGATACGCAGTATTTT. Amino acid sequence: CASSPLAGGRTDTQYF. The V gene is TRBV12-3 or TRBV12-4, the J gene TRBJ2-3; 8 bases align to TRBD2. V dropped 6 bases and J dropped 1; count of bases not matched to a gene: 9. CDR3 length equals 16 residues.

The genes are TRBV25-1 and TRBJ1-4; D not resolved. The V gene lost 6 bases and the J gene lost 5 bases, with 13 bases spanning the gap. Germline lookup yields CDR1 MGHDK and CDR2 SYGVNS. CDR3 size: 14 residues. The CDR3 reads CASRRTSGNEKLFF. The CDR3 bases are TGTGCCAGCAGGCGGACTTCGGGGAATGAAAAACTGTTTTTT.

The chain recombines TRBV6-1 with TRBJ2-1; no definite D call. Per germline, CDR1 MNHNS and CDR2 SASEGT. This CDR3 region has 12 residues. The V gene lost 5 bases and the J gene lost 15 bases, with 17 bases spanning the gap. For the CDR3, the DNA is TGTGCCAGCAGTCCCCGGAGTTCAGAGTGGTTCTTC. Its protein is CASSPRSSEWFF.

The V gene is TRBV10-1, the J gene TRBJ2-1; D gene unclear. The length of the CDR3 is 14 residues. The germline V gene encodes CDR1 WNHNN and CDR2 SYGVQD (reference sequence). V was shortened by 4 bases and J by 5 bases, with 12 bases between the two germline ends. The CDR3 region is CASSGGAAHNEQFF. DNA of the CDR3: TGCGCCAGCAGTGGTGGCGCAGCGCACAATGAGCAGTTCTTC.

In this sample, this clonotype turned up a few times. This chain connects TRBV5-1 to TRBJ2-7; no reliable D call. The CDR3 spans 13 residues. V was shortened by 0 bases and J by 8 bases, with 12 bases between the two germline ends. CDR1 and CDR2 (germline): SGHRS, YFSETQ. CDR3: CASSLEGLGKQYF. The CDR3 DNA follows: TGCGCCAGCAGCTTGGAAGGTCTTGGGAAGCAGTACTTC.

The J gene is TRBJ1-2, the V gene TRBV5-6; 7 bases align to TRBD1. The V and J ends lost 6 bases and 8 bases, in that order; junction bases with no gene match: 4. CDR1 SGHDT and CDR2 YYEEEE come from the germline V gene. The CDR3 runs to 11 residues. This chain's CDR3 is CASTTGRGYTF. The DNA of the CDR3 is TGTGCCAGCACGACAGGGCGCGGCTACACCTTC.

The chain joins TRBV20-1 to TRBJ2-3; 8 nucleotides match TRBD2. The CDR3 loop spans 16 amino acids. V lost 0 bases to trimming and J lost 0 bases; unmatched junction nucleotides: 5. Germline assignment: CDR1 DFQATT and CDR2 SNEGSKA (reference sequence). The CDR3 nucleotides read TGCAGTGCTAGAGATTTGCGGGGGGTTAGCACAGATACGCAGTATTTT. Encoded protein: CSARDLRGVSTDTQYF.

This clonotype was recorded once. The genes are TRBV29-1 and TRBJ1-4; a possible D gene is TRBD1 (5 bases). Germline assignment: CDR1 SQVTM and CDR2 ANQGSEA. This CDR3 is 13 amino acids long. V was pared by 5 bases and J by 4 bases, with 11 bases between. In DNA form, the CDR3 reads TGCAGCGTTACCGGGACTGGTAATGAAAAACTGTTTTTT. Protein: CSVTGTGNEKLFF.

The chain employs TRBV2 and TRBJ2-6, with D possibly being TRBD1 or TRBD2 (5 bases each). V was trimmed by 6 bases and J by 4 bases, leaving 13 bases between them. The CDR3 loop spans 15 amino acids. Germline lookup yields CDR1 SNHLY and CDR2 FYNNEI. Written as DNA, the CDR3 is TGTGCCAGCAGCGCTATAGGGGACGGGGCCAACGTCCTGACTTTC. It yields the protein CASSAIGDGANVLTF.

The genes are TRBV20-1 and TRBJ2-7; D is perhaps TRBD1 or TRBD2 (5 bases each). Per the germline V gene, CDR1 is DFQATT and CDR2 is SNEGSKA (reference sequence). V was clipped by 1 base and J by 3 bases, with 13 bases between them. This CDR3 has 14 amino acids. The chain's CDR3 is CSARAGAQGYEQYF. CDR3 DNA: TGCAGTGCTAGAGCCGGGGCCCAGGGCTACGAGCAGTACTTC.

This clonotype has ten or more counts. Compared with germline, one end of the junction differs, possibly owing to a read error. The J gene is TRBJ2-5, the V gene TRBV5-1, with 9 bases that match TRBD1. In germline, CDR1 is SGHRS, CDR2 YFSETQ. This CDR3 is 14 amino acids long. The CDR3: CASSLGQGQETQYF. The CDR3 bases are TGTGCCAGCAGCTTGGGACAGGGCCAAGAGACCCAGTACTTC.